The clone carrying this T cell receptor beta chain was detected a few times. Its antigen remains unknown. The data were taken from a study of spatial heterogeneity in lung cancer. Whole-study context: Detection consistently yielded more beta chains than alpha chains. Findings of the study overall: Counts that tracked tumor mutation counts were those of expanded intratumoral alpha and beta TCRs.

TCRdb processed the 5' RACE reads anew with MiXCR; each CDR3 protein has one entry. In the table there are about 7,700 distinct CDR3 sequences, 7.5% to 10% of which are singletons. Time point specified: sample taken at primary tumor resection. Deletions cut 0 bases from V and 3 bases from J, with 11 bases between. This CDR3 has 15 residues. Germline V gives CDR1 SGHDN, CDR2 FVKESK. This sequence was found in a male donor with early-stage non-small cell lung cancer. The chain combines TRBV14 with TRBJ1-2; D might be TRBD1 (5 bases). This specimen consisted of lung tumor tissue, obtained at surgery. Written as DNA, the CDR3 is TGTGCCAGCAGCCAAGATCTTGGGGACTACTATGGCTACACCTTC. Protein sequence: CASSQDLGDYYGYTF.